This entry features one T cell receptor (beta chain) sequence. As yet, its antigen is unknown. Profiled with immunoSEQ multiplex PCR; TCRdb holds only in-frame clones, not every one. This sample yields some 2 million clones, of which roughly 95% are seen a single time; about 1.1% belongs to the top ten. These data come from a study of shared clonotypes between healthy human individuals. Overall study results and limits: Clonotype sharing among donors was thought likely to change with sequencing depth.

Naive CD8 populations comprised CD45RO-negative cells positively selected for CCR7, excluding terminally differentiated effector memory CD45RA+ cells. The sample taken for sequencing was naive CD8+ T cells sorted from blood. This TCR was recovered from a young man in good health.

The CDR3 DNA reads TGTGCCAGCAGCCCTTCCGAATGGGAAGTTGTTTATGAGCAGTTCTTC. Translated, it gives CASSPSEWEVVYEQFF. This chain uses TRBV11-2 with TRBJ2-1; no firm D call. Germline lookup yields CDR1 SGHAT and CDR2 FQNNGV. CDR3 length: 16 residues. V was pared by 5 bases and J by 8 bases, with 22 bases between.